What follows are 2 T cell receptor beta chains derived from one specimen sequenced in a study of cytomegalovirus exposure and HLA in healthy donors. The PCR was carried out with 60 Vbeta primers and 13 Jbeta primers. Using immunoSEQ multiplex PCR, the repertoire was profiled, and TCRdb retains in-frame clones only, with some absent. The sample has more than 150,000 clones; more than 75% are singletons. Specimen: PBMCs. The receptor source for this set is a woman between 50 and 59 years old in good health and CMV-seropositive.

The chain combines TRBV14 with TRBJ2-2; 7 nucleotides agree with TRBD2. There are 17 residues in the CDR3. Germline values: CDR1 SGHDN, CDR2 FVKESK. Trimming removed 5 bases from V and 0 bases from J; junction bases left unmatched: 9. CDR3 sequence (DNA): TGTGCCAGCAGCGCCTTTCTGCTAGCGGCGAACACCGGGGAGCTGTTTTTT. Translation: CASSAFLLAANTGELFF.

This chain joins TRBV7-9 and TRBJ2-5; D is uncertain. Germline CDR1 and CDR2: SEHNR and FQNEAQ (reference sequence). CDR3 length equals 13 residues. V was trimmed by 5 bases and J by 2 bases, leaving 9 bases between them. CDR3 nucleotide sequence: TGTGCCAGCAGCCCCGGTCATCAAGAGACCCAGTACTTC. Its protein is CASSPGHQETQYF.